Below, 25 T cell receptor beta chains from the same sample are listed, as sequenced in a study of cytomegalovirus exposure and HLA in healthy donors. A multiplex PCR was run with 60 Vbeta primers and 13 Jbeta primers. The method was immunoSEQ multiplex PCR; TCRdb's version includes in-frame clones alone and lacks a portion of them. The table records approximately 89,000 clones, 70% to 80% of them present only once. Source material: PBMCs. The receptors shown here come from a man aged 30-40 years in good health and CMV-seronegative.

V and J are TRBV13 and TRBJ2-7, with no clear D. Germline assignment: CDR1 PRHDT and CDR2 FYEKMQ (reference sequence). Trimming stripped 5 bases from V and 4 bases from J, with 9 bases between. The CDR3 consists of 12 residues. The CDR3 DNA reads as TGTGCCAGCAGCCGAAAGCAATACGAGCAGTACTTC. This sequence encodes CASSRKQYEQYF.

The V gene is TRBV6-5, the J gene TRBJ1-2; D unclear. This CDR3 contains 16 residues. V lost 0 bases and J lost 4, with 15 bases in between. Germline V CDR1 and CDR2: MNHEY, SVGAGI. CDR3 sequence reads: CASSYSYGVSLYGYTF. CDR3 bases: TGTGCCAGCAGTTACTCGTACGGGGTTTCCCTCTATGGCTACACCTTC.

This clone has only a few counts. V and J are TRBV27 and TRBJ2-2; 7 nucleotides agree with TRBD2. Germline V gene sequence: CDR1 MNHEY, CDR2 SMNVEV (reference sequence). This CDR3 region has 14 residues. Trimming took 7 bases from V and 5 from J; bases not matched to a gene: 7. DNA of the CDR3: TGTGCCAGCACCCGGGGAGGGCGAACCGGGGAGCTGTTTTTT. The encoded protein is CASTRGGRTGELFF.

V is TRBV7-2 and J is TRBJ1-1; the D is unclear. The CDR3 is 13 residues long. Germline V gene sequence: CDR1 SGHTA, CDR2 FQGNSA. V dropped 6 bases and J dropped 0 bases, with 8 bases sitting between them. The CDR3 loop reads CASSSNMNTEAFF. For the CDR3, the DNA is TGTGCCAGCAGTTCGAACATGAACACTGAAGCTTTCTTT.

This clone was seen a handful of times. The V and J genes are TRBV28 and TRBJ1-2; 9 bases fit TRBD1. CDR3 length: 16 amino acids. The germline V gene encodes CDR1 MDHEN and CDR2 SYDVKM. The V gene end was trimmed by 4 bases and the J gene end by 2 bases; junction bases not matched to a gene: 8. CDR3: CASSSPGTGRNYGYTF. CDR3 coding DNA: TGTGCCAGCAGTTCGCCGGGGACAGGGAGAAACTATGGCTACACCTTC.

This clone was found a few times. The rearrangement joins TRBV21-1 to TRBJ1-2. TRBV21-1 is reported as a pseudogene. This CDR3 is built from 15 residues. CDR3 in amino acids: CASSPRGKANYGYTF. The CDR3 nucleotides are TGTGCCAGCAGCCCTCGGGGGAAGGCTAACTATGGCTACACCTTC.

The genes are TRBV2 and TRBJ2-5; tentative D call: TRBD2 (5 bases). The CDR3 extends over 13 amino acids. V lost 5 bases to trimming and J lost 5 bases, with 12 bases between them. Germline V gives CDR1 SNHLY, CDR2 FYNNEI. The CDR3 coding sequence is TGTGCCAGCAGTCATACTAGTGGCGAGACCCAGTACTTC. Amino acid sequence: CASSHTSGETQYF.

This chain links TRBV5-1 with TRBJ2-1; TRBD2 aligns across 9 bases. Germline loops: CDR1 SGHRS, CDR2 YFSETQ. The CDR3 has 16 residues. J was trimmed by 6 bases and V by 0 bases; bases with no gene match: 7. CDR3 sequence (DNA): TGCGCCAGCAGCTTGGCCAGCGGGGGGACCCTCAATGAGCAGTTCTTC. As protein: CASSLASGGTLNEQFF.

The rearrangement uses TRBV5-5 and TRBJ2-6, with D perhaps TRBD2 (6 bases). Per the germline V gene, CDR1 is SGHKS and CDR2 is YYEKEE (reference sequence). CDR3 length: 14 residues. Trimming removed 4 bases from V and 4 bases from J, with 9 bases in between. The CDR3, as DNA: TGTGCCAGCAGCCGGGGGACGGGGGCCAACGTCCTGACTTTC. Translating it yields CASSRGTGANVLTF.

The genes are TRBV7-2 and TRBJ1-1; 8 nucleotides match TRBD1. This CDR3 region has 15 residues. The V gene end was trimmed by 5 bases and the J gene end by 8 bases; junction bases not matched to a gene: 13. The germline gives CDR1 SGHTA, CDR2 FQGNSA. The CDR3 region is CASSAQQGGSKEAFF. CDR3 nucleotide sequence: TGTGCCAGCAGCGCCCAACAGGGGGGTTCGAAGGAAGCTTTCTTT.

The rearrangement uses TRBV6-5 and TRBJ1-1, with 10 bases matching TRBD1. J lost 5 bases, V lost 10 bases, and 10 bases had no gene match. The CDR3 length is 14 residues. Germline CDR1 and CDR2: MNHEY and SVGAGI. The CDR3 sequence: CATTRDRGKTEAFF. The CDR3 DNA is TGTGCCACCACCAGGGACAGGGGAAAAACTGAAGCTTTCTTT.

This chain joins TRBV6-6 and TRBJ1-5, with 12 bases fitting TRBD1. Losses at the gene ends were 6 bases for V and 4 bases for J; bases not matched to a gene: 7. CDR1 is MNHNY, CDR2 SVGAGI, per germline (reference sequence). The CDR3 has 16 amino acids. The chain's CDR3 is CASRNRDRGPNQPQHF. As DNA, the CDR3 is TGTGCCAGCAGGAACCGGGACAGGGGGCCTAATCAGCCCCAGCATTTT.

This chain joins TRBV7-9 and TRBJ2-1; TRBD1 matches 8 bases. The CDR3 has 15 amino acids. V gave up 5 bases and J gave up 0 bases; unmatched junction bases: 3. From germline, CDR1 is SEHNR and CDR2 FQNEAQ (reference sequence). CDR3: CASSRDRSSYNEQFF. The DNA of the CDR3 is TGTGCCAGCAGCCGGGACAGGAGCTCCTACAATGAGCAGTTCTTC.

The CDR3 protein is CAITNGQTNTGELFF. Written as DNA, the CDR3 is TGTGCCATCACCAATGGACAAACGAACACCGGGGAGCTGTTTTTT. This chain uses TRBV10-3 with TRBJ2-2; D might be TRBD1 (5 bases). The CDR3 spans 15 residues. Germline CDR1 and CDR2: ENHRY and SYGVKD. The germline V and J ends were trimmed by 7 bases and 0 bases, with 12 bases remaining between them.

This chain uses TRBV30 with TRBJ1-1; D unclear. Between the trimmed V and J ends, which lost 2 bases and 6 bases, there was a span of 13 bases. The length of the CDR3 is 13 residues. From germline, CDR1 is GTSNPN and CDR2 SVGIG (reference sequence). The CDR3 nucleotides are TGTGCCTGGAGTTTGGCGGGGTACGCTGAAGCTTTCTTT. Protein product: CAWSLAGYAEAFF.

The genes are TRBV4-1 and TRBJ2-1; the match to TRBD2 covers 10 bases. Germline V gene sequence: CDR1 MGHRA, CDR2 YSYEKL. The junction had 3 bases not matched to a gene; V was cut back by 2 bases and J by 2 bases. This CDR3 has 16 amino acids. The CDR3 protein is CASSQSGLAAYNEQFF. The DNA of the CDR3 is TGCGCCAGCAGCCAATCTGGACTAGCGGCCTACAATGAGCAGTTCTTC.

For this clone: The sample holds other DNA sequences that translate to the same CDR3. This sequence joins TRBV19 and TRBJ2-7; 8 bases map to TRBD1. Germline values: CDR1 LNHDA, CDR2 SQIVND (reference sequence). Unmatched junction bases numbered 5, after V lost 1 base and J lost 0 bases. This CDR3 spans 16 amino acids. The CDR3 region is CASSIGGGTGSYEQYF. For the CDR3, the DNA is TGTGCCAGTAGTATAGGAGGAGGGACAGGCTCCTACGAGCAGTACTTC. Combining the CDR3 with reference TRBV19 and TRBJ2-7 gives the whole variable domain DGGITQSPKYLFRKEGQNVTLSCEQNLNHDAMYWYRQDPGQGLRLIYYSQIVNDFQKGDIAEGYSVSREKKESFPLTVTSAQKNPTAFYLCASSIGGGTGSYEQYFGPGTRLTVT.

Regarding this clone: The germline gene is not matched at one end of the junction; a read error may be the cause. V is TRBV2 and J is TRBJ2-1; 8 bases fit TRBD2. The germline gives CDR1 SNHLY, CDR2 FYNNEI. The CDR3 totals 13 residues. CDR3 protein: CASSEAHGTSTIF. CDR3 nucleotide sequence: TGTGCCAGCAGTGAAGCGCACGGGACTAGTACGATCTTC.

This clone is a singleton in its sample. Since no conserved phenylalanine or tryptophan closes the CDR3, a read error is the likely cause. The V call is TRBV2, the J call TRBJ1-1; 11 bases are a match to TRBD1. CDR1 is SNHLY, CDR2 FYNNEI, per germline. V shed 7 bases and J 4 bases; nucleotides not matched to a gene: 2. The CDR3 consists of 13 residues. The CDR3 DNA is TGTGCCAGCACCGGGACAGGGGGCACTGAAGCTTTCCTT. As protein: CASTGTGGTEAFL.

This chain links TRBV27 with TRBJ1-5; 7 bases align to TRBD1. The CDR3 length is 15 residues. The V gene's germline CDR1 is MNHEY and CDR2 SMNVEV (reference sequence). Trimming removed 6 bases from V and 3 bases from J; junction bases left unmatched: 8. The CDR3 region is CASSRDSHYNQPQHF. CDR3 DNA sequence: TGTGCCAGCAGCCGGGACAGTCACTACAATCAGCCCCAGCATTTT.

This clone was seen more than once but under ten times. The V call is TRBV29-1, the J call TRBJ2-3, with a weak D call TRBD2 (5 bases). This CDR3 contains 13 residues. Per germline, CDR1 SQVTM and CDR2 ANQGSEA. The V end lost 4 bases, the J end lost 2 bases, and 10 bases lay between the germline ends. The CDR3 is CSVGIASTDTQYF. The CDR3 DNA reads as TGCAGCGTTGGGATAGCGTCCACAGATACGCAGTATTTT.

CDR3 coding DNA: TGCGCCAGCAGCCTGTACAGGGACGACACCGGGGAGCTGTTTTTT. Translating gives CASSLYRDDTGELFF. The V gene is TRBV4-1, the J gene TRBJ2-2; maybe TRBD1 (6 bases). V dropped 4 bases and J dropped 3 bases, with 12 bases sitting between them. Germline CDR1 reads MGHRA; CDR2 reads YSYEKL. The length of the CDR3 is 15 residues.

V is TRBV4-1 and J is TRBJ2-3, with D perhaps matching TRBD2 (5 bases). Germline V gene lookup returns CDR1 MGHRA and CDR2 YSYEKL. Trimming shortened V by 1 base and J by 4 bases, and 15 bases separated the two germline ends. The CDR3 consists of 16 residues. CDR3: CASSQGPSSWSDTQYF. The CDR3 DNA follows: TGCGCCAGCAGCCAAGGGCCTAGCTCCTGGTCAGATACGCAGTATTTT.

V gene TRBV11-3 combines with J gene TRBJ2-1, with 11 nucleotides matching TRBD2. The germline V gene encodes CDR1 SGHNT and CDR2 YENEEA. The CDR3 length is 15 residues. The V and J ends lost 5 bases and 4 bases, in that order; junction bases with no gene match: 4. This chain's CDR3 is CASSPGTSGYNEQFF. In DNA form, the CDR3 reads TGTGCCAGCAGCCCCGGGACTAGCGGTTACAATGAGCAGTTCTTC.

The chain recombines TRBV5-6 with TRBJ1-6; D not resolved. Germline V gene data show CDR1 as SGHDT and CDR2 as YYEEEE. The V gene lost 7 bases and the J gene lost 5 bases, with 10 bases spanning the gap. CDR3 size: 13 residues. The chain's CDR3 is CASARVDNSPLHF. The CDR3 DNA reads TGTGCCAGCGCCCGGGTCGATAATTCACCCCTCCACTTT.